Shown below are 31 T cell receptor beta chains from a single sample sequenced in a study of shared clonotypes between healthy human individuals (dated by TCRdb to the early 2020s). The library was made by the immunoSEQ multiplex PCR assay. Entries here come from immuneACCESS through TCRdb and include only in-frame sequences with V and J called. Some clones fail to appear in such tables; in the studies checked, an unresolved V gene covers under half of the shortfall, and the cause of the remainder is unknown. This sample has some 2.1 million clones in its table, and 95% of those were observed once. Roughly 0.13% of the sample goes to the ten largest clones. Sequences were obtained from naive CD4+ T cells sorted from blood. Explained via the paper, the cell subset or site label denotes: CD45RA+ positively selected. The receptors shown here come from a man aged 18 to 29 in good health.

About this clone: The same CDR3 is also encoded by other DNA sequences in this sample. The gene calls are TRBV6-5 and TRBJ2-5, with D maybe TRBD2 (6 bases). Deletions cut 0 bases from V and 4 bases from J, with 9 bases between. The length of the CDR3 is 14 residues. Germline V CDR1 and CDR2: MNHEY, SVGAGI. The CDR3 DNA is TGTGCCAGCAGTTACTCGGTGGGGGGAGAGACCCAGTACTTC. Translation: CASSYSVGGETQYF.

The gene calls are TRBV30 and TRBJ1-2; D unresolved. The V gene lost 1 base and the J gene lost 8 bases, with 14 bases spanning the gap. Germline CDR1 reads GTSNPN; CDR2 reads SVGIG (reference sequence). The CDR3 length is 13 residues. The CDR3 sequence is CAWSGSSVGGYTF. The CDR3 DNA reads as TGTGCCTGGAGTGGTAGCTCAGTGGGGGGCTACACCTTC.

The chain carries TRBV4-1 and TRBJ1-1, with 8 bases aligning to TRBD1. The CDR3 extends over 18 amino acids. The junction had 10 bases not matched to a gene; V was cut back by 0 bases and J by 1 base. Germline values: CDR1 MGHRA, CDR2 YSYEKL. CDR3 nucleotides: TGCGCCAGCAGCCAAGACCTTTTCCCCGGGACAGGGAACACTGAAGCTTTCTTT. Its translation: CASSQDLFPGTGNTEAFF.

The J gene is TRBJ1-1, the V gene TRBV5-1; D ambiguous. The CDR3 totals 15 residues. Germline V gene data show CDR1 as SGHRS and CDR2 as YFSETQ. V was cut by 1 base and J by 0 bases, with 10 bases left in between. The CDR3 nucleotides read TGCGCCAGCAGCTTGAACGGCGGGATGAACACTGAAGCTTTCTTT. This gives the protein CASSLNGGMNTEAFF.

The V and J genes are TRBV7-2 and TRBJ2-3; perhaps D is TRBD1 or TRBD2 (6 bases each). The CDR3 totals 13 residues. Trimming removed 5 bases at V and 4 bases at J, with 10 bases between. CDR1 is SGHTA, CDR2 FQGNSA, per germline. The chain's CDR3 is CASSDRRADTQYF. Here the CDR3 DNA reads TGTGCCAGCAGCGACAGGAGGGCAGATACGCAGTATTTT.

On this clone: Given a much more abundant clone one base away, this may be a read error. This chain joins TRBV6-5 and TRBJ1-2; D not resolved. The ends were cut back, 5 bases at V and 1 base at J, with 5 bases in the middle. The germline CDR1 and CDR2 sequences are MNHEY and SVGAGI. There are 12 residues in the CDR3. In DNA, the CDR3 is TGTGCCAGCAGTGAGGATAACTATGGCTACACCTTC. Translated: CASSEDNYGYTF.

CDR3 nucleotide sequence: TGTGCCTGGAGTGTACGGTCAGGGACGAACTATGGCTACACCTTC. Translated, it gives CAWSVRSGTNYGYTF. The chain has TRBV30 and TRBJ1-2, with D possibly matching TRBD1 (5 bases). The CDR3 spans 15 residues. The V and J ends lost 0 bases and 2 bases respectively, with 13 bases between them. Per germline, CDR1 GTSNPN and CDR2 SVGIG (reference sequence).

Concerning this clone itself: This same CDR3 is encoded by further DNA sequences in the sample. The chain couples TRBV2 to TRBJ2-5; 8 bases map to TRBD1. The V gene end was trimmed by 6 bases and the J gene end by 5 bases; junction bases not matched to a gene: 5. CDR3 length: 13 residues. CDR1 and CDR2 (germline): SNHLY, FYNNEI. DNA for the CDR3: TGTGCCAGCAGCCTCGGACAGGGTGAGACCCAGTACTTC. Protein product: CASSLGQGETQYF.

The CDR3 DNA reads TGCGCCAGCAGCTTGGAGACCACAAACCACGAGCAGTACTTC. Amino acid sequence: CASSLETTNHEQYF. The V call is TRBV5-1, the J call TRBJ2-7, with D unresolved. Per germline, CDR1 SGHRS and CDR2 YFSETQ. This CDR3 comprises 14 residues. Trimming removed 0 bases at V and 5 bases at J, with 12 bases between.

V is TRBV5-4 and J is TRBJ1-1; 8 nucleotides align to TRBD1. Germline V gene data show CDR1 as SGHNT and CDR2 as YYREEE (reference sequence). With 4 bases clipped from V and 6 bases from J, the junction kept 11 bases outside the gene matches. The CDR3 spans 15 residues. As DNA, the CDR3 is TGTGCCAGCAGCGGGAGGGACAGGAGTAGCGCTGAAGCTTTCTTT. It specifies CASSGRDRSSAEAFF. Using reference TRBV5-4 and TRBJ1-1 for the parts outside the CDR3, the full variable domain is ETGVTQSPTHLIKTRGQQVTLRCSSQSGHNTVSWYQQALGQGPQFIFQYYREEENGRGNFPPRFSGLQFPNYSSELNVNALELDDSALYLCASSGRDRSSAEAFFGQGTRLTVV.

CDR3 in DNA: TGCGCCAGCAGCTTGGTTGGTATAGAACGCCCTGGGGAAAAACTGTTTTTT. It yields the protein CASSLVGIERPGEKLFF. The V call is TRBV5-1, the J call TRBJ1-4; D not certain. Per germline, CDR1 SGHRS and CDR2 YFSETQ. The V and J ends lost 0 bases and 8 bases respectively, with 20 bases between them. The CDR3 sequence is 17 residues long. The variable domain in full, with the rest retrieved from reference TRBV5-1 and TRBJ1-4, is KAGVTQTPRYLIKTRGQQVTLSCSPISGHRSVSWYQQTPGQGLQFLFEYFSETQRNKGNFPGRFSGRQFSNSRSEMNVSTLELGDSALYLCASSLVGIERPGEKLFFGSGTQLSVL.

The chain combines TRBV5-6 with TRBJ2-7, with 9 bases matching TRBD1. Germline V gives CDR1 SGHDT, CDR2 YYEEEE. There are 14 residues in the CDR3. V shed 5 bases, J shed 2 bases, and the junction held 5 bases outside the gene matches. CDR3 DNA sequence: TGTGCCAGCAGACGGACAGGGGACCCCTACGAGCAGTACTTC. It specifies CASRRTGDPYEQYF.

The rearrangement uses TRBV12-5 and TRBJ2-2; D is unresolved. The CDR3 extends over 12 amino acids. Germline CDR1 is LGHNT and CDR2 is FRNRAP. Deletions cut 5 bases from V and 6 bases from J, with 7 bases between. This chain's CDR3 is CASGPLPGELFF. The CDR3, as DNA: TGTGCTAGTGGTCCGTTACCCGGGGAGCTGTTTTTT.

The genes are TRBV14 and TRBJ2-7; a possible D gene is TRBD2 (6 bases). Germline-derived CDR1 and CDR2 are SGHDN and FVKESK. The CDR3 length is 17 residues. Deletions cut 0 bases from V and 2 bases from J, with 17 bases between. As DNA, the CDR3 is TGTGCCAGCAGCCAAGATTGGAGGGGACTGAATCCCTACGAGCAGTACTTC. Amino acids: CASSQDWRGLNPYEQYF.

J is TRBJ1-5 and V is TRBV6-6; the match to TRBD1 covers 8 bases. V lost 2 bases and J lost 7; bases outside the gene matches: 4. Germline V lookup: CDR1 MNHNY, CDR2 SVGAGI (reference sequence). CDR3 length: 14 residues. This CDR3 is CASSYHDRGQPQHF. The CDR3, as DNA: TGTGCCAGCAGTTACCACGACAGGGGACAGCCCCAGCATTTT.

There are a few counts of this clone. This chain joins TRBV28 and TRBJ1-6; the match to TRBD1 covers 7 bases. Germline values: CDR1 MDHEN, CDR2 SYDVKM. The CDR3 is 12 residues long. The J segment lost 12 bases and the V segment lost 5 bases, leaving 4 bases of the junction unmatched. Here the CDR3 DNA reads TGTGCCAGCAGTGGGGGACAGCGACCCCTCCACTTT. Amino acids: CASSGGQRPLHF.

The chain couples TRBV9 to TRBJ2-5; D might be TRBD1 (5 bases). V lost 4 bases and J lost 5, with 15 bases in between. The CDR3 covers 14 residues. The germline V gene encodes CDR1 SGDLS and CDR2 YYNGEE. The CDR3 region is CASSPGHAKETQYF. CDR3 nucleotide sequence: TGTGCCAGCAGCCCAGGACACGCCAAGGAGACCCAGTACTTC.

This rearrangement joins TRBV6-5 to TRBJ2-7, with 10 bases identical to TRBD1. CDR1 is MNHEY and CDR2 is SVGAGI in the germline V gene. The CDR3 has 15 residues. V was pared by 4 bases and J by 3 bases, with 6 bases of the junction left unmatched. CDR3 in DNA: TGTGCCAGCAGTTCCGCCGGGACAGGGGACTACGAGCAGTACTTC. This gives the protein CASSSAGTGDYEQYF.

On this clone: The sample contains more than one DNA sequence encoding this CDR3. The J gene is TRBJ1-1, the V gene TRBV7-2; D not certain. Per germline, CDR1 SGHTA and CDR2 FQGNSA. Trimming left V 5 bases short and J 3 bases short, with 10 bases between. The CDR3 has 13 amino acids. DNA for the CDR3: TGTGCCAGCAGCCCCCAGCTCTACACTGAAGCTTTCTTT. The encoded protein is CASSPQLYTEAFF.

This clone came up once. CDR3 DNA: TGCGCCAGCCACAGGACAGGGCCCTACAATGAGCAGTTCTTC. Its protein is CASHRTGPYNEQFF. V usage is TRBV5-1 and J usage is TRBJ2-1, with 8 bases matching TRBD1. J was trimmed by 2 bases and V by 7 bases; bases with no gene match: 5. The CDR3 extends over 14 amino acids. CDR1 SGHRS and CDR2 YFSETQ come from the germline V gene.

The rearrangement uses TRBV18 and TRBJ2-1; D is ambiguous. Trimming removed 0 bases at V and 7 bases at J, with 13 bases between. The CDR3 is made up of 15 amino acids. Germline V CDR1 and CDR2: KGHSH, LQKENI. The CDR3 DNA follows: TGTGCCAGCTCACCACCGAACCCCGATGAGAATGAGCAGTTCTTC. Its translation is CASSPPNPDENEQFF.

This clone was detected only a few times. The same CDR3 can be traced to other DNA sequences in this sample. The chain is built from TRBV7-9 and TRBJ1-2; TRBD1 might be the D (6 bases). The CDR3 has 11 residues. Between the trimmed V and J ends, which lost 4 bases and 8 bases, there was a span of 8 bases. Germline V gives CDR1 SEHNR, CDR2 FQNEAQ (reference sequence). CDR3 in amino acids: CASSSGGGYTF. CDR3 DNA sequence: TGTGCCAGCAGCTCGGGGGGCGGCTACACCTTC.

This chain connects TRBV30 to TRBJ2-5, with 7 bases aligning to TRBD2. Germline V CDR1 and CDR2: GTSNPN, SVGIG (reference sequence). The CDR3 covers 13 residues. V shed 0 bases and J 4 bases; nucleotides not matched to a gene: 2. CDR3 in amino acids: CAWSVAGRETQYF. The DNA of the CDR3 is TGTGCCTGGAGTGTAGCGGGGCGAGAGACCCAGTACTTC. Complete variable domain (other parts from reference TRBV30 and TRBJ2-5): SQTIHQWPATLVQPVGSPLSLECTVEGTSNPNLYWYRQAAGRGLQLLFYSVGIGQISSEVPQNLSASRPQDRQFILSSKKLLLSDSGFYLCAWSVAGRETQYFGPGTRLLVL.

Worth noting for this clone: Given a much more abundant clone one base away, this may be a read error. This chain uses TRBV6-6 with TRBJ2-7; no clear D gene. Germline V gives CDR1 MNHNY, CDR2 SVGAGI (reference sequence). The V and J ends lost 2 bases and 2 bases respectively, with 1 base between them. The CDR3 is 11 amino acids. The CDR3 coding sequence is TGTGCCAGCAGTTACACCTACGAGCAGTACTTC. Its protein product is CASSYTYEQYF.

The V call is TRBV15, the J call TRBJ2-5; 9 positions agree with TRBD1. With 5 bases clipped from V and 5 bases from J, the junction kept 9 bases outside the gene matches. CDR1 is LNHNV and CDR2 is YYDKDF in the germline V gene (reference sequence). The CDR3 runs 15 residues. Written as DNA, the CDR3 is TGTGCCACCAGCGCAAAACAGGGGGCGCGGGAGACCCAGTACTTC. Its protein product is CATSAKQGARETQYF. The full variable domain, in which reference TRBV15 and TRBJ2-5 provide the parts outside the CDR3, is DAMVIQNPRYQVTQFGKPVTLSCSQTLNHNVMYWYQQKSSQAPKLLFHYYDKDFNNEADTPDNFQSRRPNTSFCFLDIRSPGLGDTAMYLCATSAKQGARETQYFGPGTRLLVL.

The CDR3 DNA reads TGTGCCAGCAGCACGACAGTCGGAAAACTGTTTTTT. Encoded protein: CASSTTVGKLFF. The chain has TRBV5-5 and TRBJ1-4; tentative D call: TRBD1 (5 bases). Trimming removed 4 bases from V and 10 bases from J, with 11 bases in between. The germline CDR1 and CDR2 sequences are SGHKS and YYEKEE (reference sequence). The CDR3 has 12 amino acids.

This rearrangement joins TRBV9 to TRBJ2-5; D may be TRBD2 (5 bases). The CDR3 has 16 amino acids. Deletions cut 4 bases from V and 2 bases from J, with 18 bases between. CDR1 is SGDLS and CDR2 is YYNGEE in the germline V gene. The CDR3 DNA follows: TGTGCCAGCAGCCAGTCGGGCAGACTATTACAAGAGACCCAGTACTTC. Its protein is CASSQSGRLLQETQYF.

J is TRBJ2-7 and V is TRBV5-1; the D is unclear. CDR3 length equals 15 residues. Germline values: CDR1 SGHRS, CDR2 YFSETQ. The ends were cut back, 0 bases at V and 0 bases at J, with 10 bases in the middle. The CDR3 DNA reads TGCGCCAGCAGCTTGGATTTTGGGGTCTCCTACGAGCAGTACTTC. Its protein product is CASSLDFGVSYEQYF.

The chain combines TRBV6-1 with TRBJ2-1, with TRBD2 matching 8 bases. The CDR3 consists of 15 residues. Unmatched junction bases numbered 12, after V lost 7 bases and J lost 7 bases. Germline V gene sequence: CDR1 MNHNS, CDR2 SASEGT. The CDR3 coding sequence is TGTGCCAGCACCCCATCTCGGATAGCGGGGAATGAGCAGTTCTTC. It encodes CASTPSRIAGNEQFF.

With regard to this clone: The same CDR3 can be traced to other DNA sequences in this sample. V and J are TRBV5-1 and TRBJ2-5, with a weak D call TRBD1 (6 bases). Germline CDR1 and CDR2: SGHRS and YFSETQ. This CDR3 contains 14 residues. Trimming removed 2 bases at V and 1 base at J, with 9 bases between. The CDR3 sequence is CASSLQGSQETQYF. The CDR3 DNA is TGCGCCAGCAGCTTACAGGGATCCCAAGAGACCCAGTACTTC.

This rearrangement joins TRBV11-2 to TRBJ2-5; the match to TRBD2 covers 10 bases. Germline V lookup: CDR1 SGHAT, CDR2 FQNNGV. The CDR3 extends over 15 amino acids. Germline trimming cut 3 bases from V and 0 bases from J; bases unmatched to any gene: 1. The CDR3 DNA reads TGTGCCAGCAGCTTTAGCGGGGGGTACCAAGAGACCCAGTACTTC. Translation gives CASSFSGGYQETQYF.